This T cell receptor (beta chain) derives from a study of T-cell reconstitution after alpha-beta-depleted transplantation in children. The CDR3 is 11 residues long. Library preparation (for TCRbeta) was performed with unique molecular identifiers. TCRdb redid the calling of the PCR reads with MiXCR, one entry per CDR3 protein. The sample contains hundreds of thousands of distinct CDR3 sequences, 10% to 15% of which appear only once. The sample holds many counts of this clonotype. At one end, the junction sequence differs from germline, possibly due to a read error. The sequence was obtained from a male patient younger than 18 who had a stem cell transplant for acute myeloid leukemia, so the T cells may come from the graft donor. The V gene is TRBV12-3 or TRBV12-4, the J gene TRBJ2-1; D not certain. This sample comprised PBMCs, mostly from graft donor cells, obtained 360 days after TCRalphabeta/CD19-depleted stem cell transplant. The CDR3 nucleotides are TGTGCCAGCAGGTTAGCCGTGGAGCAGTTCTTC. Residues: CASRLAVEQFF.